The source of this T cell receptor (beta chain) is a study of T cells after posttransplantation cyclophosphamide. Cells defined as naive were viable CD3+CD4+ or CD3+CD8+ and CCR7+CD45RA+CD45RO-CD95-CD27+CD28+. Trimming cost V 6 bases and J 1 base, with 7 bases left between them. The CDR3 contains 11 residues. The germline V gene encodes CDR1 DFQATT and CDR2 SNEGSKA (reference sequence). Overall study findings and caveats: TRB clonality was highly associated with recipient CMV seropositivity and reactivation. Later post-transplant blood repertoires were often dominated by donor CD8+ memory clones. Blood and skin or GI T cell repertoires showed limited TRB overlap.

As to this clone: Its target is not known.

The data were produced by immunoSEQ multiplex PCR, yet TCRdb's version contains in-frame clones alone and is incomplete. The table has 21,000 or so clones, approximately 98% seen once. The receptor was isolated from a man aged 35 to 55 in good health, CMV-negative, and a related stem cell transplant donor. V is TRBV20-1 and J is TRBJ2-7; D might be TRBD2 (6 bases). Sequencing was carried out using naive CD8+ T cells sorted from PBMCs. The CDR3 DNA reads as TGCAGTGCCGGGACTTCCTACGAGCAGTACTTC. This gives the protein CSAGTSYEQYF.